The TCR beta chain under discussion was sequenced for a study of molecular identifiers for immune sequencing clone quantification. Study-wide findings and caveats: One cell's worth of spiked Jurkat TCR RNA was reportedly detectable among approximately 1 million naive cells. In cases of identical TCR molecules sharing a barcode, highly expanded clone sizes could be underestimated.

TCRdb fed the PCR reads into MiXCR, producing one record per CDR3 protein. Of over 90,000 distinct CDR3 sequences listed, under 40% are singletons. With 5 bases removed from V and 5 bases from J, the gap between germline ends came to 14 bases. The CDR3 length is 13 residues. Germline V gene sequence: CDR1 SGHRS, CDR2 YFSETQ. As for this clonotype: Its matching antigen is unknown.

Investigators produced naive CD8 libraries from 20,000 to 1,000,000 sorted cells, drawing on 10%, 30% or 50% RNA. The receptor's source is a human donor in good health. Some libraries in this study had Jurkat cell RNA spiked in. V usage is TRBV5-1 and J usage is TRBJ2-7; D may be TRBD1 (5 bases). What was sequenced was naive CD8+ T cells from blood, with Jurkat cell RNA spiked in. The sample's subset: FACS-sorted CD8+CD4-CCR7+CD45RA+ naive T cells. This CDR3 reads CASSGAQPDEQYF. As DNA, the CDR3 is TGCGCCAGCAGTGGGGCCCAGCCAGACGAGCAGTACTTC.